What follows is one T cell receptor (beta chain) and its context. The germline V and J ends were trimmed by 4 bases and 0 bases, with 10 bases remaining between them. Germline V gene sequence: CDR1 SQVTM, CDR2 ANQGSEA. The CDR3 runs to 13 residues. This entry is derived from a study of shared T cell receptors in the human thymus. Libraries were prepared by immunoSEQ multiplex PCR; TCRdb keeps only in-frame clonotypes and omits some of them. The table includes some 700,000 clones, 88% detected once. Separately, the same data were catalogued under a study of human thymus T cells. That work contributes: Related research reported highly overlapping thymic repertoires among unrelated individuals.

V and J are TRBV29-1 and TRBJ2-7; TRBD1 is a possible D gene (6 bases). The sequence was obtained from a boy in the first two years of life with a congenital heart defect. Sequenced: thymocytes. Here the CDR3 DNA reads TGCAGCGTTGGACAGGCCTTCTCCTACGAGCAGTACTTC. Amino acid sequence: CSVGQAFSYEQYF.